What follows is one TCR beta chain and its context. Its antigen is unidentified. This specimen belongs to a study of T cells after yellow fever vaccination. Study-level points and caveats: Abundant clonotypes (contaminants from the bulk population) could be present in FACS-sorted repertoires.

TCRdb processed the 5' RACE reads anew with MiXCR; each CDR3 protein has one entry. Of just under 600,000 distinct CDR3 sequences listed, roughly 13% were seen once; the top ten hold roughly an eighth. Germline CDR1 reads MGHDK; CDR2 reads SYGVNS. This CDR3 is built from 12 residues. With 5 bases removed from V and 5 bases from J, the gap between germline ends came to 10 bases. This chain connects TRBV25-1 to TRBJ2-7; unclear D gene. The source is a man younger than 45 who received the YFV17D yellow fever vaccine. The sample in question was PBMCs, obtained on the day of the yellow fever booster vaccination. Written as DNA, the CDR3 is TGTGCCAGCAGTAGGATGAGTAACGAGCAGTACTTC. This encodes CASSRMSNEQYF.